A single TCR beta chain is shown here with its context. Its antigen remains unidentified. Base quality data are lacking; no much larger clone is found one base away. In total, fewer than 750 healthy bone marrow donors made up the cohort. At the time of sampling, every cohort member was nominally healthy, though immune exposures that went unrecorded were likely present. The donor was CMV seropositive and was included in the group of 289 seropositive cohort members. A peripheral blood sample was collected from each donor, and TCR beta sequencing was performed on peripheral blood mononuclear cells. Genomic DNA was extracted from the blood cell samples with the Qiagen DNeasy Blood Extraction Kit. V and J are trimmed by 6 bases and 3 bases, and the gene matches miss 10 bases of the junction. The CDR3, cysteine through phenylalanine, is 15 amino acids long. Only the CDR3 DNA is retained, 45 bases long and in frame from the first base. From a lookup of the germline V gene, CDR1 and CDR2 are MDHEN and SYDVKM.

Library preparation used the immunoSEQ multiplex PCR assay. A mixture of 60 forward primers for TCR Vbeta segments and 13 reverse primers for TCR Jbeta segments was used in the multiplex PCR. A multiplex PCR assay on genomic DNA amplified the CDR3 region of rearranged TCR beta genes. Amplified TCR beta libraries were sequenced as 87-base-pair reads on the Illumina HiSeq System. The source study handled its data this way. Across the roughly 600 repertoires, a later analysis counted tens of millions of unique TCR beta chains, some 11 million of which were shared by at least two donors. To remove PCR and sequencing errors, raw reads were error-corrected and collapsed into unique sequences using a nearest-neighbor algorithm that merged closely related sequences. CDR3 sequences were aligned to IMGT reference sequences to assign V, D and J gene segments. For a sequence to be retained, a match of at least six nucleotides was required to both a V gene segment and a J gene segment. A rearrangement counted as productive if the CDR3 had no stop codons and remained in frame with V and J, and every other rearrangement counted as non-productive. Following IMGT convention, CDR3 was defined as the stretch from the second conserved V-encoded cysteine up to the conserved J-encoded phenylalanine. Sequences without an unambiguous match to a single V gene segment were excluded from the earlier analysis of about 630 of the donors. An earlier analysis of almost 600 of the donors classified V segments as functional when productive rearrangements were above 56.7% and as segregating when the standard deviation between donors was above 5%. To diagnose cytomegalovirus status from the catalog of TCR beta chain sequences, a statistical classification framework was built. V and J gene assignment, in a later analysis, came from comparing TCR nucleotide sequences with IMGT/GENE-DB human TR gene sequences. A later analysis assigned CDR3 sequences and most-parsimonious VDJ recombination scenarios with the TCRdist pipeline. In a later analysis, each TCR beta chain was defined by its CDR3 amino acid sequence together with its V-gene family, and reads without a unique V-gene family were excluded. To address suspected cross-contamination and a sequencing artifact, a later analysis removed roughly 640 highly shared, low-generation-probability nucleotide sequences. In a later analysis, a clonal expansion index for each public chain was calculated from normalized within-repertoire ranks of inferred template counts. A later analysis computed generation probabilities with a VDJ recombination model fitted to out-of-frame rearrangements, and checked the results against IGoR. A later analysis scored TCR-TCR, TCR-HLA and TCR-CMV co-occurrence with hypergeometric tests, applying a repertoire-size bias correction to TCR pairs. To estimate false discovery rates, a later analysis permuted the HLA or CMV assignments 20 times. In a later analysis, co-occurring TCRs were grouped using DBSCAN, and TCRdist sequence similarity was added for clustering within HLA-allele-positive subsets. Repertoires with fewer than 30,000 or more than 120,000 public chains were left out of co-occurrence clustering, as were about 5 repertoires with anomalous nucleotide sharing. Drawn from immuneACCESS, this table holds only the in-frame rearrangements with V and J called that TCRdb kept. Clones are partly lost; checked studies trace under half to an unresolved V gene and leave the rest unexplained. That table furnishes V, J and clone size, whereas the DNA furnished D and trimming. This sample lists about 170,000 clones; about 79% were detected once. Around 0.96% of the sample comes from the top ten.

The data were obtained in a study of cytomegalovirus exposure and HLA in healthy donors (TCRdb year 2017). With regard to the full study: An earlier analysis of approximately 590 of the donors reported 250 to 300 Gb of sequence data and approximately 110 million unique TCR beta sequences from roughly 200 million T cells. All discovery cohort repertoires had been generated using a single sequencing platform. In addition to the first cohort of hundreds of subjects, a separate validation cohort of 120 different subjects was used. To study patterns of TCR occurrence, a later analysis re-analyzed previously published TCR beta repertoires from under 750 donors and added high-resolution HLA genotyping. Donor age, sex, ethnicity and CMV serostatus were compiled alongside the repertoire data. Around 320 gigabases of sequencing data and tens of millions of unique TCR sequences were included in an early release covering 550 to 650 HLA-typed donors. The T cell repertoires of 670 or so subjects were profiled by immunosequencing and related to cytomegalovirus serostatus. The genetic ancestry cluster associated with self-reported Caucasian donors included over 65% of the 398 genotyped donors. The number of typed donors differed by locus: about 620-640 for A, B, C, DRB1 and DQB1; some 540 for DQA1; some 610 for DPA1; and roughly 490 for DPB1. HLA typing included class I and class II loci at four-digit resolution. Rather than using new phenotypic data, the later analysis identified candidate immune exposures from TCR beta sequences and from how often those sequences occurred across donors. Because of strong linkage in the cohort, roughly five DR-DQ haplotypes were treated as single units for association and clustering. A later genetic analysis used genome-wide SNP genotypes for about three fifths of the 666 donors, treating that subset as a discovery cohort. An earlier analysis of 587 of the donors used high-throughput TCR beta sequencing to judge whether each TCR beta V gene segment behaved as functional or pseudogenic. The study combined high-throughput TCR immunosequencing, statistical association of individual TCRs with disease status, and machine learning to predict cytomegalovirus infection status. The study was designed to test whether signatures of past pathogen exposure could be identified by cataloging public T cell receptors. On average, roughly 250,000 unique TCR beta nucleotide sequences were sequenced per donor among several hundred genotyped donors of the cohort, with 15% to 20% of those sequences being non-productive. The paper as a whole reports these results and caveats: Cytomegalovirus status was reported to be diagnosed by the classifier with high specificity and sensitivity in both the original and validation cohorts. The only immune exposure information available for the cohort was CMV serostatus. Strong co-occurrence of HLA alleles, especially DR and DQ, made assigning TCR associations to individual alleles difficult. A cluster of highly shared sequence variants was judged likely to be a technical artifact of the sequencing pipeline. Most CMV-associated TCR beta chains appeared to be HLA-restricted in a later analysis, and the HLA associations seemed to be driven largely by CMV exposure. Presence/absence analyses assumed roughly uniform sequencing depth across donors, an assumption that may not hold. It was suggested by the authors that the approach could potentially be generalized to other disease states and immunological phenotypes. This cohort had only TCR beta chains sequenced, and the lack of alpha or paired-chain data limited which features could be detected. Some IMGT-functional V segments, including TRBV6-2 and TRBV6-3, could not be distinguished by the 87-base-pair reads and were therefore excluded. Across donors, most TCR sequences were observed very rarely, whereas some public TCRs were present in many individuals. A later analysis reported that several top co-occurrence clusters appeared linked to parvovirus B19, influenza, CMV and Epstein-Barr virus. In a later analysis, the rate of TCR association differed among HLA loci, with DRB1 alleles having the most associated TCRs and HLA-C alleles having the fewest. In a later analysis, HLA-associated TCR beta chains were found to be more clonally expanded and to have lower generation probabilities than equally common non-associated chains. A later genetic analysis reported fewer N-insertions in productive TCRs among donors in an Asian-associated ancestry cluster than the roughly 670-donor mean. The study gave a list of roughly 150 TCR beta chains associated with cytomegalovirus. Roughly 17 rarely observed V segments, including chromosome 9 orphons, were excluded from the earlier analysis of 550 to 700 of the donors because counts were too low. In a later genetic analysis, a missense DCLRE1C variant was associated with V-gene and J-gene trimming of TCR beta chains, and the association was replicated in an independent cohort. In vitro tests confirmed that a few of the cytomegalovirus-associated TCR beta chains recognize cytomegalovirus antigens. A later analysis associated roughly 17,000 TCR beta sequences with specific HLA alleles at a false discovery rate of 0.05. In an earlier analysis of 587 of the donors, most TCR beta V segments appeared in productive rearrangements about 87% or about 30% of the time, broadly matching IMGT annotations. A further reported finding was that TCR beta sequences accurately predicted the HLA-A and HLA-B alleles for most subjects in the first cohort. Correlated functional status among segregating V segments might reflect linkage disequilibrium, but an unknown experimental factor could not be ruled out. Because some donors lacked HLA typing at each locus, the association tests relied only on the typed subset.

Sequencing was performed on PBMCs. Recombination linked TRBV28 to TRBJ2-7; TRBD1 matches 8 bases in the middle. The sequence was obtained from a woman aged 45-65 years in good health and CMV-seropositive. Read as DNA, the sequence is TGTGCCAGCAGGAAACCGGGACAGGACATCTACGAGCAGTACTTC. Translated, it reads CASRKPGQDIYEQYF.